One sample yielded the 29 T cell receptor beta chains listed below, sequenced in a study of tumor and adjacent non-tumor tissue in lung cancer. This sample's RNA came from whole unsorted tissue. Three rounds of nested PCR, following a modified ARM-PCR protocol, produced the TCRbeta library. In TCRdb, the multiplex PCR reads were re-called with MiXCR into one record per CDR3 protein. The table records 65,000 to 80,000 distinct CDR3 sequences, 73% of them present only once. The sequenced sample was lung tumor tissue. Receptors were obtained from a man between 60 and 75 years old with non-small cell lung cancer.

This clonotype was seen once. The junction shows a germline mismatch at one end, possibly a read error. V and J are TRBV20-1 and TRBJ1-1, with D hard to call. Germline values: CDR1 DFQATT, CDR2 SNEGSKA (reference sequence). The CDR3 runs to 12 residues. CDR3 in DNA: TGTAGCGGTACCCTCGGGAACAATGAAGCTTTCTTT. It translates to CSGTLGNNEAFF.

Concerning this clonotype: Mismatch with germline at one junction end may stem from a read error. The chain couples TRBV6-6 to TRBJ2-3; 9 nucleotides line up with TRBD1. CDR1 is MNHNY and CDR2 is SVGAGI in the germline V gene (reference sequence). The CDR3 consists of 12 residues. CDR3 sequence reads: CASSHRGLTHYF. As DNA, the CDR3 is TGTGCCAGCAGCCACAGGGGGCTTACGCATTATTTT.

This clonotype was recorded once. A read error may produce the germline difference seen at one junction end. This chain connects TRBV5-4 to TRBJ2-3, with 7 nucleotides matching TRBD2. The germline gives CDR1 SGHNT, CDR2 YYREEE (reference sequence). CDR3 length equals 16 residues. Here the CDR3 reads CASSPIEREPGGTQYF. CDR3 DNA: TGTGCTAGCAGCCCTATCGAACGGGAGCCGGGAGGTACGCAGTATTTT.

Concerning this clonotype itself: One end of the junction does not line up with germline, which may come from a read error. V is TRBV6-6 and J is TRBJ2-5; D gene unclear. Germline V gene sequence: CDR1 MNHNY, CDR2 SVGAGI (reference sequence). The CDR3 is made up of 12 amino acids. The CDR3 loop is CTSIGSKETQYF. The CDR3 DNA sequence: TGTACCAGCATTGGGTCAAAAGAGACCCAGTACTTC.

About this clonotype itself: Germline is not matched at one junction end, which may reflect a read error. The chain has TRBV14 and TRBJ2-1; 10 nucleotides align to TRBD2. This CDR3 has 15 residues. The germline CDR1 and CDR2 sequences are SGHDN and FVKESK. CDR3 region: CVSSQASGSGNEQVF. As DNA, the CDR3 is TGTGTCAGCAGCCAAGCTAGCGGGAGTGGCAATGAGCAGGTCTTC.

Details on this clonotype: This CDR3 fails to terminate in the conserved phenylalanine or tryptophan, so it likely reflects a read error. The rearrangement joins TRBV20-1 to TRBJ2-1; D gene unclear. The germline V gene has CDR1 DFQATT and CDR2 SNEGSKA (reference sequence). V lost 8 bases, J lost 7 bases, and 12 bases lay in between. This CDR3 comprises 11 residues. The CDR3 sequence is CSTIHENEQFL. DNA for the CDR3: TGCAGTACTATCCATGAGAATGAGCAGTTCTTA.

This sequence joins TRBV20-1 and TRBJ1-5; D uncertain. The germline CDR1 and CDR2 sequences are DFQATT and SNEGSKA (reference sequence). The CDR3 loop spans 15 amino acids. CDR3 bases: TGCAATGCGGAAATTCCCCTCCGCAGTAATCAGCCCCAGCATTTT. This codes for CNAEIPLRSNQPQHF.

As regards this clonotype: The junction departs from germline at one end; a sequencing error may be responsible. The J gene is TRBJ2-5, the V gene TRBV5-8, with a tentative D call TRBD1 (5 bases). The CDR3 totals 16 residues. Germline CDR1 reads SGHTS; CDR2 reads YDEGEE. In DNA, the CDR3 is TGTGCCAGCAGCTTATTCCCCCAGGGATACCAAGAGTCCCAGTACTTC. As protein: CASSLFPQGYQESQYF.

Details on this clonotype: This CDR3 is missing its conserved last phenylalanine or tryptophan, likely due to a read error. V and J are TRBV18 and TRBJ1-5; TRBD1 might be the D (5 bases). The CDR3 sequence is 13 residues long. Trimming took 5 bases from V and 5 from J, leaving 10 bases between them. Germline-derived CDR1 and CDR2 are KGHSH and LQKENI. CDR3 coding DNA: TGTGCCAGCTCAGGGGGGAAGGATCAGCCCCAGCATTCT. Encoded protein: CASSGGKDQPQHS.

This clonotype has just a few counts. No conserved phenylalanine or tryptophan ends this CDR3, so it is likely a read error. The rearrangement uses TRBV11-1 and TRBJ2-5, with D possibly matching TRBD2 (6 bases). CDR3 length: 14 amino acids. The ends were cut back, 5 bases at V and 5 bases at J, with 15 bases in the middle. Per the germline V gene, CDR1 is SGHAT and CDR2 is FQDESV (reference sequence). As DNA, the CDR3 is TGTGCCAGCAGCCTGGCGGGACTGGCGGAGACCCAGTACTCC. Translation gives CASSLAGLAETQYS.

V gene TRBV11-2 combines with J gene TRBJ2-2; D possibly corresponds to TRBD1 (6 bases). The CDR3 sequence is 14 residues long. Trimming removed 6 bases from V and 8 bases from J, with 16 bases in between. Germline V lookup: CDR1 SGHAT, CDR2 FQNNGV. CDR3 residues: CASSSDRLAGELFF. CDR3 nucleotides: TGTGCCAGCAGTTCCGACAGGTTGGCTGGGGAGCTGTTTTTT. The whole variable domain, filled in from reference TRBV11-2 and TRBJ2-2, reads EAGVAQSPRYKIIEKRQSVAFWCNPISGHATLYWYQQILGQGPKLLIQFQNNGVVDDSQLPKDRFSAERLKGVDSTLKIQPAKLEDSAVYLCASSSDRLAGELFFGEGSRLTVL.

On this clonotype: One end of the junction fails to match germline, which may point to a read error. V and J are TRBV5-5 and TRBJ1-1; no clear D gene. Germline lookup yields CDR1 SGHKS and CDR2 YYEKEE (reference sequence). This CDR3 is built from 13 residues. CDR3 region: CARSWGVNTEAFF. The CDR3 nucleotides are TGTGCCAGAAGCTGGGGAGTTAACACTGAAGCTTTCTTT.

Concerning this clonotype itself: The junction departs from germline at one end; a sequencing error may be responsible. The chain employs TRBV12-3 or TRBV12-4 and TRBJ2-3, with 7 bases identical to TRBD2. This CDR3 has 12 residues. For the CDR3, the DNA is TGTGCAAGCGGGAAAGAAACAGATACGGAGTATTTT. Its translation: CASGKETDTEYF.

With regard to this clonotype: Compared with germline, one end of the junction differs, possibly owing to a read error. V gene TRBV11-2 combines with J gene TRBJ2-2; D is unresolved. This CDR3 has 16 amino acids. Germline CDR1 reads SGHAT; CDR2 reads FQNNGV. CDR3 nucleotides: TGTGCCACCAGCCCCGATCCCCAATTGAACACCGGGGAGCTGTTTTTT. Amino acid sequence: CATSPDPQLNTGELFF.

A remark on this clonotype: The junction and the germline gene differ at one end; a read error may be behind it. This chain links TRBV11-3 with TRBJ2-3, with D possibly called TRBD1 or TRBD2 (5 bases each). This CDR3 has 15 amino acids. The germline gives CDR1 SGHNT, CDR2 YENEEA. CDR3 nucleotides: TGTGACAGCAGCTTAGGGGCGGCGGAGGCAGATACGCAGTATTTT. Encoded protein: CDSSLGAAEADTQYF.

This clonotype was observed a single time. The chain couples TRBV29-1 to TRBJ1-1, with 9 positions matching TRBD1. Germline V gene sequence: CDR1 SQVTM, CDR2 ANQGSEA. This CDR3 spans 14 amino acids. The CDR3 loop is CSVKDRGAAAEAFF. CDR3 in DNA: TGCAGTGTAAAGGACAGGGGAGCGGCCGCTGAAGCTTTCTTT.

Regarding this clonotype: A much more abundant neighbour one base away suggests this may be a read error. As DNA, the CDR3 is TGCAGCGTTGAAATAATCCACGAGCGGTACTTC. Its protein is CSVEIIHERYF. The rearrangement links TRBV29-1 to TRBJ2-7; no reliable D call. CDR1 is SQVTM and CDR2 is ANQGSEA in the germline V gene. The CDR3 totals 11 residues.

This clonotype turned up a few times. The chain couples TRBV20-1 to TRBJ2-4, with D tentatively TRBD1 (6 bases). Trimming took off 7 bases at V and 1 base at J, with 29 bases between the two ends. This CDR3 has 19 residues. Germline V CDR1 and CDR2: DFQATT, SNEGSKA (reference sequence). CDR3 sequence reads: CSVGGVASFQRGAKNIQYF. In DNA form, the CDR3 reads TGCAGTGTTGGCGGTGTGGCTAGCTTCCAAAGGGGGGCCAAAAACATTCAGTACTTC.

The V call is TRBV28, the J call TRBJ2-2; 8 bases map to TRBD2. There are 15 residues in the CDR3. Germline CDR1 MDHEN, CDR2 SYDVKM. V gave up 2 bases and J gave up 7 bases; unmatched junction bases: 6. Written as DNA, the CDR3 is TGTGCCAGCAGTTTAGCGGGAGGTTTAATCGGGGAGCTGTTTTTT. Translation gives CASSLAGGLIGELFF.

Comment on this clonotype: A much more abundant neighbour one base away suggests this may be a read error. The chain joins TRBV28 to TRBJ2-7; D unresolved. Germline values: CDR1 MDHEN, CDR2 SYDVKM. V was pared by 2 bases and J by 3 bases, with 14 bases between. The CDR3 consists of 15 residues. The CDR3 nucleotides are TGTGCCAGCAGTTTACGGATCGACAATTTCTACGAGCAGTACTTC. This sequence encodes CASSLRIDNFYEQYF.

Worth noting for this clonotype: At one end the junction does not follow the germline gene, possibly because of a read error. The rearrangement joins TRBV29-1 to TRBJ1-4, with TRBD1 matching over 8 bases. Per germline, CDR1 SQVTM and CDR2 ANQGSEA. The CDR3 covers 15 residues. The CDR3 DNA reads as TGCAGCGTTGGAGCCGAGCAGGGGGCGAATGAGAAACTGTTTTTT. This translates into CSVGAEQGANEKLFF.

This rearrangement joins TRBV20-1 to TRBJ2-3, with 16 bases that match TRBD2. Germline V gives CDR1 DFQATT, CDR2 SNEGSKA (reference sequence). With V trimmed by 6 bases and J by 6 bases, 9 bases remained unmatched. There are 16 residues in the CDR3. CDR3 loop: CSAQGTSGRASDTQYF. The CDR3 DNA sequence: TGCAGTGCCCAAGGGACTAGCGGGAGGGCATCGGATACGCAGTATTTT.

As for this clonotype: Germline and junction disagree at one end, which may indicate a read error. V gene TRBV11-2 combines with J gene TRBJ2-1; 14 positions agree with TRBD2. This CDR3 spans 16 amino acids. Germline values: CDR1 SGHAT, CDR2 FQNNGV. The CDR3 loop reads CARSGRLAGGPYEQSF. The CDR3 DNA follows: TGTGCCAGGAGCGGACGACTAGCGGGAGGGCCCTATGAGCAGTCCTTC.

CDR3 nucleotides: TGCAGTGCTAGGACCGGGAGAGTGGTTTTTGGGACCCAGTACTTC. This codes for CSARTGRVVFGTQYF. The J gene is TRBJ2-5, the V gene TRBV20-1; D is possibly TRBD2 (6 bases). V was shortened by 3 bases and J by 7 bases, with 21 bases between the two germline ends. The germline V gene encodes CDR1 DFQATT and CDR2 SNEGSKA (reference sequence). This CDR3 spans 15 amino acids.

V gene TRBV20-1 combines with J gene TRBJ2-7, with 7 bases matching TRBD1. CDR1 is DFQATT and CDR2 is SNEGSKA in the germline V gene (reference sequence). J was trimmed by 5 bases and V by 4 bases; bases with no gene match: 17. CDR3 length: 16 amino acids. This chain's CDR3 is CSATSPWDSGWDEQYF. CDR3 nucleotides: TGCAGTGCTACCTCGCCCTGGGACAGTGGTTGGGACGAGCAGTACTTC.

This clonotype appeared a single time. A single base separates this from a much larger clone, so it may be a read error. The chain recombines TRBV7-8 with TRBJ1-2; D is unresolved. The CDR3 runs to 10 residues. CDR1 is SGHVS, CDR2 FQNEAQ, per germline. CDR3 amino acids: CAGSPGELTF. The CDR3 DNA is TGTGCCGGCAGCCCTGGGGAGCTTACCTTC.

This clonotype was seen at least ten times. The CDR3 loop reads CASSQDLPGRASTGELFF. The CDR3 region has the DNA TGTGCCAGCAGCCAAGACCTCCCTGGGAGAGCGAGCACCGGGGAGCTGTTTTTT. The chain uses TRBV14 and TRBJ2-2, with a weak D call TRBD2 (5 bases). The CDR3 totals 18 residues. V was cut by 0 bases and J by 4 bases, with 18 bases left in between. CDR1 is SGHDN and CDR2 is FVKESK in the germline V gene. Looking up the rest from reference TRBV14 and TRBJ2-2 gives the full variable domain: EAGVTQFPSHSVIEKGQTVTLRCDPISGHDNLYWYRRVMGKEIKFLLHFVKESKQDESGMPNNRFLAERTGGTYSTLKVQPAELEDSGVYFCASSQDLPGRASTGELFFGEGSRLTVL.

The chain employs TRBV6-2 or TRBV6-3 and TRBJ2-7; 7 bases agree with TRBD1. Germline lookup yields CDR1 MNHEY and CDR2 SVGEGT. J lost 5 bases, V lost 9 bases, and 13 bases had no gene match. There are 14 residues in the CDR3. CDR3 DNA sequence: TGTGCCAGGAAACGGGACAGTACGACTCACGAGCAGTACTTC. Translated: CARKRDSTTHEQYF.

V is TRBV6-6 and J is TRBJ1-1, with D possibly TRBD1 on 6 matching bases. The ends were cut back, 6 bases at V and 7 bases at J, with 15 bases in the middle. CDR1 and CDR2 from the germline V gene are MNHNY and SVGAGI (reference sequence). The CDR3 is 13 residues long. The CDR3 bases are TGTGCCAGCAGGTTTACAGGGAATATTGAAGCTTTCTTT. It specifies CASRFTGNIEAFF.